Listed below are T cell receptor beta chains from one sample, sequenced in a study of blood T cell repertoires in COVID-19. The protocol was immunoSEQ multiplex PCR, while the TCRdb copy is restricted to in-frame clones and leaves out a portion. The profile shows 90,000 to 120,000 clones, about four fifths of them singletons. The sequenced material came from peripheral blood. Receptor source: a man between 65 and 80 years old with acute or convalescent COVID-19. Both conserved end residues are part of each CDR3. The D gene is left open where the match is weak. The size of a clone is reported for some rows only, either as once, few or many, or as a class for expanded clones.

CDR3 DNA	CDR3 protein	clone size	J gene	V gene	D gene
TGTGCCAGCAGCTTGACTAGCGGGGGGGCAGAGACCCAGTACTTC	CASSLTSGGAETQYF	-	TRBJ2-5	TRBV7-9	TRBD2
TGTGCCAGCACACCGGGACAGAATTCACCCCTCCACTTT	CASTPGQNSPLHF	-	TRBJ1-6	TRBV7-9	TRBD1
TGTGCCAGCAGTTACTCGTCAGGGGCAGGGGAAAAACTGTTTTTT	CASSYSSGAGEKLFF	-	TRBJ1-4	TRBV6-5	-
TGCAGTGCTAGTGTATCGGGGACAGATACGCAGTATTTT	CSASVSGTDTQYF	-	TRBJ2-3	TRBV20-1	-
TGTGCCAGCAGCCAATGGGGACTAGGAGTAGATACGCAGTATTTT	CASSQWGLGVDTQYF	-	TRBJ2-3	TRBV3-1/TRBV3-2	TRBD2
TGTGCCAGCAGCGCCTTTGGACAGGGGGGCGTTACAACTAATGAAAAACTGTTTTTT	CASSAFGQGGVTTNEKLFF	-	TRBJ1-4	TRBV9	TRBD1
TGTGCCAGCTCACGCGGTGGCGGGGGGGCGAGGGAGCAGTACTTC	CASSRGGGGAREQYF	-	TRBJ2-7	TRBV18	TRBD2
TGTGCCAGTAGTATCATGACAGGGGATACTGAAGCTTTCTTT	CASSIMTGDTEAFF	-	TRBJ1-1	TRBV19	TRBD1
TGTGCCAGCAGCCTATCCGGCCGGGGACAAGAGACCCAGTACTTC	CASSLSGRGQETQYF	once	TRBJ2-5	TRBV7-2	-
TGTGCCACCAGGGTAGGGCAGGGGTGTCCTCGGCGCTATGGCTACACCTTC	CATRVGQGCPRRYGYTF	-	TRBJ1-2	TRBV24-1	-
TGTGCCAGCAGTGAAGCAGGACATTCCTCACCCCTCCACTTT	CASSEAGHSSPLHF	-	TRBJ1-6	TRBV2	-
TGTGCCAGCTCACCGGGACAGGGGAATGAAAAACTGTTTTTT	CASSPGQGNEKLFF	-	TRBJ1-4	TRBV18	TRBD1
TGTGCCAGCAGCTTAGATGAGGCAAACACAGATACGCAGTATTTT	CASSLDEANTDTQYF	-	TRBJ2-3	TRBV11-3	-
TGTGCCAGCAGTCGAGGGAAACCGGAGACCCAGTACTTC	CASSRGKPETQYF	-	TRBJ2-5	TRBV6-5	-
TGTGCCAGCAGTCACTGGACAGGAGGCGACGAGCAGTACTTC	CASSHWTGGDEQYF	few	TRBJ2-7	TRBV6-2/TRBV6-3	TRBD1
TGTGCCAGCAGTGAGCAACAGGTGTATAATTCACCCCTCCACTTT	CASSEQQVYNSPLHF	-	TRBJ1-6	TRBV2	-
TGTGCCAGCAGCTTAGGCGCAGGGGGGATCGATGGCTACACCTTC	CASSLGAGGIDGYTF	few	TRBJ1-2	TRBV7-9	TRBD1
TGCAGTGCTAGTAATGGCGGGGGGTTTCAAGAGACCCAGTACTTC	CSASNGGGFQETQYF	-	TRBJ2-5	TRBV20-1	TRBD2
TGCGCCAGCAGCTGGACAGGGGATGATAATTCACCCCTCCACTTT	CASSWTGDDNSPLHF	-	TRBJ1-6	TRBV5-1	TRBD1
TGTGCCAGCTCACCACTAGCGGGGGGGCCTGAGCAGTTCTTC	CASSPLAGGPEQFF	-	TRBJ2-1	TRBV18	TRBD2
TGTGCCAGCAGCTCGGGACAGCCTTATAGCAATCAGCCCCAGCATTTT	CASSSGQPYSNQPQHF	-	TRBJ1-5	TRBV3-1/TRBV3-2	TRBD1
TGTGCCAGCTCACCACAGGGGGCGGCGGAAAAACTGTTTTTT	CASSPQGAAEKLFF	-	TRBJ1-4	TRBV18	TRBD1
TGTGCCACCAGCAGAGATTACGCAGGGTGGGATTATAATTCACCCCTCCACTTT	CATSRDYAGWDYNSPLHF	-	TRBJ1-6	TRBV15	-
TGCGCCAGCAGCCCGGCGACAGGGAGCACCGGGGAGCTGTTTTTT	CASSPATGSTGELFF	-	TRBJ2-2	TRBV5-1	TRBD1
TGTGCCAGTAGTCCAGGGGGGTCCAGGTACAATGAGCAGTTCTTC	CASSPGGSRYNEQFF	once	TRBJ2-1	TRBV19	-
TGTGCCAGCAGCAAGGGCCCGGGGGGGAGCGCAGATACGCAGTATTTT	CASSKGPGGSADTQYF	-	TRBJ2-3	TRBV3-1/TRBV3-2	TRBD2
TGCGCCAGCAGCTCGGGACTAGCGGGCAATGAGCAGTTCTTC	CASSSGLAGNEQFF	-	TRBJ2-1	TRBV5-1	TRBD2
TGTGCCAGCAGCTCTAATCTAGCGGGGGCAGGAGATACGCAGTATTTT	CASSSNLAGAGDTQYF	few	TRBJ2-3	TRBV7-8	TRBD2
TGCGCCAGCAGCTTGGGACAGACGTCGAACACCGGGGAGCTGTTTTTT	CASSLGQTSNTGELFF	few	TRBJ2-2	TRBV5-1	-
TGCGCCAGCAGCTCCGACTATAACTATGGCTACACCTTC	CASSSDYNYGYTF	-	TRBJ1-2	TRBV5-1	-
TGTGCCAGTAGTATTGGGACAGGGCGTCCCTACGAGCAGTACTTC	CASSIGTGRPYEQYF	-	TRBJ2-7	TRBV19	TRBD1
TGCAGTGCTAGCGGTCTTGCTTACTACACCTTC	CSASGLAYYTF	-	TRBJ1-2	TRBV20-1	-
TGTGCCAGCAGCGTCGCAGGGGGCGATTCACCCCTCCACTTT	CASSVAGGDSPLHF	-	TRBJ1-6	TRBV9	TRBD1
TGTGCCAGCAGCGCGACAGGGAACACTGAAGCTTTCTTT	CASSATGNTEAFF	-	TRBJ1-1	TRBV12-3/TRBV12-4	-
TGTGCCAGTCAAGCACGCACTAATGAAAAACTGTTTTTT	CASQARTNEKLFF	once	TRBJ1-4	TRBV19	-
TGTGCCAGTAGTATAGTATTCGGGGAGCTGTTTTTT	CASSIVFGELFF	once	TRBJ2-2	TRBV19	-